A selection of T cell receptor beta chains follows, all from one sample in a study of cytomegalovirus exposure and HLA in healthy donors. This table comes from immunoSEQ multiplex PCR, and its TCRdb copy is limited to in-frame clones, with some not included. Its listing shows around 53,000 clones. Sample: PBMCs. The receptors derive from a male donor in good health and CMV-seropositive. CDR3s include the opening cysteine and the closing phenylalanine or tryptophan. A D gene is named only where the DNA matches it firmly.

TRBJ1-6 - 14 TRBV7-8 CASSFSLTNSPLHF TGCGCCAGCAGCTTTAGTCTCACGAATTCACCCCTCCACTTT
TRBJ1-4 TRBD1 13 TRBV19 CAGKDRGSEKLFF TGTGCCGGAAAGGACAGGGGGAGCGAAAAACTGTTTTTT
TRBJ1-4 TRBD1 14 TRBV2 CASSAGGANEKLFF TGTGCCAGCAGTGCAGGGGGAGCTAATGAAAAACTGTTTTTT
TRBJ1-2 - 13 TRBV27 CASSLGGGNGYTF TGTGCCAGCAGTTTAGGGGGGGGGAATGGCTACACCTTC
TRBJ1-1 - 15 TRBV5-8 CASSPKAGRNTEAFF TGTGCCAGCAGCCCAAAAGCCGGGAGGAACACTGAAGCTTTCTTT
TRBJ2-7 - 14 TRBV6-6 CASSYSSPRDEQYF TGTGCCAGCAGTTACTCGTCCCCCAGGGACGAGCAGTACTTC
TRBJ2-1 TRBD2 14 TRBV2 CASGRGTVNNEQFF TGTGCCAGCGGGCGGGGGACGGTGAACAATGAGCAGTTCTTC
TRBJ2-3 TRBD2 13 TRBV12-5 CASGLAGGDTQYF TGTGCTAGTGGTTTGGCGGGGGGAGATACGCAGTATTTT
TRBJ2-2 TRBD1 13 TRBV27 CASSRQGAGELFF TGTGCCAGCAGTAGACAGGGGGCCGGGGAGCTGTTTTTT
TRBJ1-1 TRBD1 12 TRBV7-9 CASRSQGEEAFF TGTGCCAGCAGATCTCAGGGGGAGGAAGCTTTCTTT
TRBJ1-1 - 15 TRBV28 CASSFYGALNTEAFF TGTGCCAGCAGTTTTTATGGAGCCCTGAACACTGAAGCTTTCTTT
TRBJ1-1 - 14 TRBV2 CASSGRTRNTEAFF TGTGCCAGCAGTGGACGTACTAGGAACACTGAAGCTTTCTTT
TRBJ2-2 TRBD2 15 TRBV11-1 CASSRFEGGAGELFF TGTGCCAGCAGCAGATTCGAGGGAGGGGCCGGGGAGCTGTTTTTT
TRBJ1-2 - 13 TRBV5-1 CASSLVADYGYTF TGCGCCAGCAGCTTGGTTGCGGACTATGGCTACACCTTC
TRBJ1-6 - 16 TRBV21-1 CARPPSGTAYNSPLHF TGTGCCAGACCGCCATCCGGGACAGCCTATAATTCACCCCTCCACTTT
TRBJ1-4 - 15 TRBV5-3 CARSPYRDCEEKLFF TGTGCCAGAAGCCCCTACCGGGACTGTGAGGAAAAACTGTTTTTT
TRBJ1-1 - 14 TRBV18 CASSLGQSNTEAFF TGTGCCAGCTCTCTCGGACAGTCGAACACTGAAGCTTTCTTT
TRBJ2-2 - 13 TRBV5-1 CASSLDGSGELFF TGCGCCAGCAGCTTGGACGGGTCCGGGGAGCTGTTTTTT
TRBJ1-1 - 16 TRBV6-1 CASSEGQGRFNTEAFF TGTGCCAGCAGTGAAGGTCAGGGGCGCTTCAACACTGAAGCTTTCTTT
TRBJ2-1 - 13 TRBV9 CASSVVPANEQFF TGTGCCAGCAGCGTAGTACCCGCGAATGAGCAGTTCTTC
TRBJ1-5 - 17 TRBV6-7 CASPDPGCVSGNQPQHF TGTGCCAGCCCTGATCCGGGGTGCGTCTCTGGCAATCAGCCCCAGCATTTT
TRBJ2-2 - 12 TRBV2 CASRTVTGELCF TGTGCCAGCAGAACGGTCACCGGGGAGCTGTGTTTT
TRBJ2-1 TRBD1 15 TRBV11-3 CASSFRDRETNEQFF TGTGCCAGCAGCTTCAGGGACAGGGAGACAAATGAGCAGTTCTTC
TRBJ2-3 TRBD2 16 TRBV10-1 CASTTSGGAGADTQYF TGCGCCAGCACGACTAGCGGGGGGGCAGGGGCAGATACGCAGTATTTT
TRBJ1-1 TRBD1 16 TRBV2 CASSEPPGTVNTEAFF TGTGCCAGCAGTGAACCCCCCGGGACAGTGAACACTGAAGCTTTCTTT
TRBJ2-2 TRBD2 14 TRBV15 CATSPERGAGELFF TGTGCCACCAGCCCCGAGCGGGGGGCCGGGGAGCTGTTTTTT
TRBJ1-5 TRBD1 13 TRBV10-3 CAISVDREQPQHF TGTGCCATCAGCGTGGACAGGGAACAGCCCCAGCATTTT
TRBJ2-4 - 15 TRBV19 CASSISGVAKNIQYF TGTGCCAGTAGTATCTCGGGAGTAGCCAAAAACATTCAGTACTTC
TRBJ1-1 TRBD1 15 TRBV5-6 CASSLGTGGVVEAFF TGTGCCAGCAGCTTGGGCACAGGGGGCGTTGTTGAGGCTTTCTTT
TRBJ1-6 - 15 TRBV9 CASSDSGTPNSPLHF TGTGCCAGCAGCGACTCCGGGACTCCAAATTCACCCCTCCACTTT
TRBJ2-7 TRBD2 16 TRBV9 CASSVGLAGGNYEQYF TGTGCCAGCAGCGTAGGACTCGCGGGGGGCAACTACGAGCAGTACTTC